This is a list of T cell receptor beta chains from one sample in a study of OX40 agonist ivuxolimab in advanced cancers. Clones were sequenced by immunoSEQ multiplex PCR, and TCRdb holds only the in-frame ones, with some missing. The repertoire consists of some 60,000 clones, with roughly 85% occurring once and the leading ten covering 4%. Sequences were derived from CD4+ or CD8+ T cells sorted from blood, sampled in a trial of the OX40 agonist ivuxolimab. The receptors were sampled from an adult with an advanced solid tumor such as melanoma, head and neck, liver or kidney cancer. Both conserved end residues are part of each CDR3. The order of the fields is J gene, D gene, V gene, clone size, CDR3 DNA, CDR3 protein. The D gene is left open where the match is weak. Rows give clone size only sometimes, using once, few, many, or a class for an expanded clone.

>TRBJ2-5|TRBD1|TRBV9|NA
TGTGCCAGCAGCGCCCAGGGGGGACAGGGGGTAACGGAGACCCAGTACTTC
CASSAQGGQGVTETQYF
>TRBJ1-2|NA|TRBV28|NA
TGTGCCAGCAGCTTATCAATCAGATATGGCTACACCTTC
CASSLSIRYGYTF
>TRBJ1-6|NA|TRBV2|NA
TGTGCCAGCAGTGAATTCCAGGGATGGAATTCACCCCTCCACTTT
CASSEFQGWNSPLHF
>TRBJ2-4|TRBD2|TRBV19|NA
TGTGCCAGTAGTGGTCTTAGCGGGAGGACGGGAAACATTCAGTACTTC
CASSGLSGRTGNIQYF
>TRBJ2-7|NA|TRBV28|once
TGTGCCAGCAGTTTTGGAGGGTTCCCCTACGAGCAGTACTTC
CASSFGGFPYEQYF
>TRBJ2-6|NA|TRBV28|NA
TGTGCCAGCAGCGTACCCTCTGGGGCCAACGTCCTGACTTTC
CASSVPSGANVLTF
>TRBJ1-1|NA|TRBV28|NA
TGTGCCAGCACTCGCGGCGGGTACGGCACTGAAGCTTTCTTT
CASTRGGYGTEAFF
>TRBJ2-5|TRBD2|TRBV28|NA
TGTGCCAGCAGTTTGGTTTTAGCGGGAGAGGAGACCCAGTACTTC
CASSLVLAGEETQYF
>TRBJ1-4|NA|TRBV28|few
TGTGCCAGCAGTCTAAGGAGTGGGAGGGAAAAACTGTTTTTT
CASSLRSGREKLFF
>TRBJ2-1|NA|TRBV15|NA
TGTGCCACCAGCAACACGCAGTACAATGAGCAGTTCTTC
CATSNTQYNEQFF
>TRBJ1-2|TRBD1|TRBV2|few
TGTGCCAGCAGTGATGGACAGGGTTTAACGAACTATGGCTACACCTTC
CASSDGQGLTNYGYTF
>TRBJ1-2|NA|TRBV28|NA
TGTGCCAGCAGTTTTATAGGGAGAAATTATAGGGTCAACTATGGCTACACCTTC
CASSFIGRNYRVNYGYTF
>TRBJ1-2|NA|TRBV2|NA
TGTGCCAGCAGTGAAAAGGGCCCCGGCGCCTACACCTTC
CASSEKGPGAYTF
>TRBJ1-2|NA|TRBV2|NA
TGTGCCAGCAGTGACCAGCCGCAAGCCTTCTATGGCTACACCTTC
CASSDQPQAFYGYTF
>TRBJ1-2|NA|TRBV9|NA
TGTGCCAGCAGCAGAAGAGACAGAGACTATGGCTACACCTTC
CASSRRDRDYGYTF
>TRBJ2-1|TRBD1|TRBV4-1|NA
TGCGCCAGCAGCCAAGGGGTGGGCAGGGGGAATGAGCAGTTCTTC
CASSQGVGRGNEQFF
>TRBJ2-1|NA|TRBV28|NA
TGTGCCAGCAGAGGGGCGGTGGGGAATGAGCAGTTCTTC
CASRGAVGNEQFF
>TRBJ1-1|NA|TRBV9|NA
TGTGCCAGCAGCTGGGACGGGAACACTGAAGCTTTCTTT
CASSWDGNTEAFF
>TRBJ2-7|NA|TRBV21-1|NA
TGTGCCAGCAATATACCCTACGAGCAGTACTTC
CASNIPYEQYF
>TRBJ1-2|NA|TRBV19|NA
TGTGCCAGTAGTATAGATCGGGGACGCTATGGCTACACCTTC
CASSIDRGRYGYTF
>TRBJ1-1|NA|TRBV30|once
TGTGCCTGGAGTCCTTCAGGGTGGACTGAAGCTTTCTTT
CAWSPSGWTEAFF
>TRBJ2-6|NA|TRBV19|few
TGTGCCAGTTGCGTATCAGCCGCCTCTGGGGCCAACGTCCTGACTTTC
CASCVSAASGANVLTF
>TRBJ2-5|NA|TRBV15|NA
TGTGCCACCAGCAGAGATAAAGGAGCAGGCCAGTTGACCCAGTACTTC
CATSRDKGAGQLTQYF
>TRBJ1-6|NA|TRBV6-6|NA
TGTGCCAGCAGTTACACAGGGACCGGTAATTCACCCCTCCACTTT
CASSYTGTGNSPLHF
>TRBJ2-3|NA|TRBV20-1|NA
TGCAGTGCTAGAGACCGGCGGGCCCAGTATTTT
CSARDRRAQYF
>TRBJ1-2|NA|TRBV27|NA
TGTGCCAGCAGTTTATCGATCGGATGGGGAGGCTACACCTTC
CASSLSIGWGGYTF
>TRBJ2-1|TRBD1|TRBV9|NA
TGTGCCAGCAGCGAACAGGGGGCCTACTACAATGAGCAGTTCTTC
CASSEQGAYYNEQFF
>TRBJ2-7|TRBD1|TRBV6-5|NA
TGTGCCAGCAGTAGACAGGGGGTAATCGACGAGCAGTACTTC
CASSRQGVIDEQYF
>TRBJ2-5|NA|TRBV19|NA
TGTGCCACTCAGAAAAGGACTGCAAAAGAGACCCAGTACTTC
CATQKRTAKETQYF
>TRBJ2-3|NA|TRBV6-1|NA
TGTGCCAGCAGTGAAAGACAGGGCACAGATACGCAGTATTTT
CASSERQGTDTQYF
>TRBJ2-7|NA|TRBV5-1|NA
TGCGCCAGCAGCCTCGGACAGAGAACCCTCTACGAGCAGTACTTC
CASSLGQRTLYEQYF
>TRBJ1-6|NA|TRBV4-1|NA
TGCGCCAGCAGCCAAGATCAGGACTCACGTGGGTCACCCCTCCACTTT
CASSQDQDSRGSPLHF
>TRBJ2-3|NA|TRBV19|NA
TGTGCCAGTAGTCCCCAGCGCACAGATACGCAGTATTTT
CASSPQRTDTQYF
>TRBJ2-2|TRBD1|TRBV5-1|NA
TGCGCCAGCAGCTGGGGCCACAGGGGCCTCAACACCGGGGAGCTGTTTTTT
CASSWGHRGLNTGELFF
>TRBJ2-7|TRBD2|TRBV11-2|NA
TGTGCCAGCAGCTCCTCGAGACTAGCGTCCTACGAGCAGTACTTC
CASSSSRLASYEQYF
>TRBJ2-3|TRBD2|TRBV5-8|NA
TGTGCCAGCAGCTTGGAGCTAGCGGGAGGGCCTAGCACAGATACGCAGTATTTT
CASSLELAGGPSTDTQYF
>TRBJ2-7|TRBD1|TRBV2|NA
TGTGCCAGCAGTGAAGCGGGGACAGGGTACCCCGAGCAGTACTTC
CASSEAGTGYPEQYF
>TRBJ2-3|NA|TRBV4-1|few
TGCGCCAGCAGCCAAGAGAGGGAAGGTGCAGATACGCAGTATTTT
CASSQEREGADTQYF
>TRBJ2-1|NA|TRBV6-9|NA
NA
CASSFLVAGGSLFF
>TRBJ2-3|NA|TRBV9|NA
TGTGCCAGCAGCGTCGGCTACACAGATACGCAGTATTTT
CASSVGYTDTQYF
>TRBJ2-3|NA|TRBV10-3|NA
TGTGCCATCAAAGCCCCCCGCTCAGATACGCAGTATTTT
CAIKAPRSDTQYF
>TRBJ2-3|TRBD1|TRBV28|NA
TGTGCCAGCAGCCGTGGGGACAGAGCCTCAGATACGCAGTATTTT
CASSRGDRASDTQYF
>TRBJ2-1|NA|TRBV7-8|NA
TGTGCCAGCAGCTTAGCGGGACCGCGTAATGAGCAGTTCTTC
CASSLAGPRNEQFF
>TRBJ2-3|NA|TRBV14|NA
TGTGCCAGCAGCCAAGATCTCCACCTATGGGGTACGCAGTATTTT
CASSQDLHLWGTQYF
>TRBJ1-6|NA|TRBV9|NA
TGTGCCAGCAGCAACGGGCCCAATAATTCACCCCTCCACTTT
CASSNGPNNSPLHF
>TRBJ1-3|NA|TRBV5-1|NA
TGCGCCAGCAGCTTGCAGTCGAGCTCTGGAAACACCATATATTTT
CASSLQSSSGNTIYF
>TRBJ2-5|NA|TRBV5-1|NA
TGCGCCAGCAGCTTGGGACAGCCAGAGACCCAGTACTTC
CASSLGQPETQYF